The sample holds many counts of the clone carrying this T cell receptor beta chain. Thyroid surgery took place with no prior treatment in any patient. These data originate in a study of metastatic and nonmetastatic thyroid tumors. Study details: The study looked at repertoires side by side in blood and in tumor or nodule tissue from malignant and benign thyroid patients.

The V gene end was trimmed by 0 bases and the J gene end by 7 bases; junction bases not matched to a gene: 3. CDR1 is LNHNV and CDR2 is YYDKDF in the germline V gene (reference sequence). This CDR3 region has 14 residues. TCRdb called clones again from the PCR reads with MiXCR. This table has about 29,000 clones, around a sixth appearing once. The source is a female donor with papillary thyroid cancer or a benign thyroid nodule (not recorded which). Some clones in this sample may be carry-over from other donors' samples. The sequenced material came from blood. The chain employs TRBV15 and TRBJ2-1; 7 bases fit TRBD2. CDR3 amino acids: CATSRDSAGNEQFF. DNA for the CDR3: TGTGCCACCAGCAGAGATTCAGCGGGGAATGAGCAGTTCTTC. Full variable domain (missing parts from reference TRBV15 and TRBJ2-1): DAMVIQNPRYQVTQFGKPVTLSCSQTLNHNVMYWYQQKSSQAPKLLFHYYDKDFNNEADTPDNFQSRRPNTSFCFLDIRSPGLGDTAMYLCATSRDSAGNEQFFGPGTRLTVL.